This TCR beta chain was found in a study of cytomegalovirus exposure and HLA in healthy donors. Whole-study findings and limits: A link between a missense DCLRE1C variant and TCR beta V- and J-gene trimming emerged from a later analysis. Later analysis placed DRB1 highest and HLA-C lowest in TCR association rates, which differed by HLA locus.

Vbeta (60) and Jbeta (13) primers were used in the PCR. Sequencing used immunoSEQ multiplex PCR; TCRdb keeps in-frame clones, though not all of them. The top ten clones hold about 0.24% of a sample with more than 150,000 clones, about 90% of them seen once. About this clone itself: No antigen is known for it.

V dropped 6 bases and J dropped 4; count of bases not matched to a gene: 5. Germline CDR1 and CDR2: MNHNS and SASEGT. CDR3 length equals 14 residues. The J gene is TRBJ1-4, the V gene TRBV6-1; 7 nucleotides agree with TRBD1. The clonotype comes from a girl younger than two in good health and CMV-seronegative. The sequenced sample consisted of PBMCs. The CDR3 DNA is TGTGCCAGCAGCTCGGACAGGCGTAATGAAAAACTGTTTTTT. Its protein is CASSSDRRNEKLFF.